The 2 T cell receptor beta chains given below trace back to one sample, sequenced in a study of shared clonotypes between healthy human individuals. Profiled with immunoSEQ multiplex PCR; TCRdb holds only in-frame clones, not every one. The table records around 1,000,000 clones, 70% to 80% of them present only once. Sequenced sample: memory CD4+ T cells from PBMCs. Subset defined: CD45RA-negative fraction. The receptors derive from a man aged 18 to 29 in good health. Some clones in this sample may be carry-over from other donors' samples.

V gene TRBV5-1 combines with J gene TRBJ1-2, with TRBD1 matching 9 bases. Germline CDR1 and CDR2: SGHRS and YFSETQ. J was trimmed by 2 bases and V by 6 bases; bases with no gene match: 8. The length of the CDR3 is 15 residues. The CDR3 DNA follows: TGCGCCAGCACCCTTGGAGGGACAGGGAACTATGGCTACACCTTC. Protein: CASTLGGTGNYGYTF.

This clone was observed once. The chain couples TRBV5-1 to TRBJ2-1; tentatively, D is TRBD1 (6 bases). Trimming removed 6 bases from V and 10 bases from J, with 17 bases in between. CDR3 length equals 13 residues. The germline CDR1 and CDR2 sequences are SGHRS and YFSETQ. The CDR3 reads CASMENQGREQFF. CDR3 coding DNA: TGCGCCAGCATGGAGAACCAGGGGAGAGAGCAGTTCTTC.